This T cell receptor (beta chain) was profiled in a study of blood T cell repertoires in COVID-19. Original processing methods: Reference gene primer amplification in the assay estimated nucleated cell counts. Libraries were prepared by immunoSEQ multiplex PCR; TCRdb keeps only in-frame clonotypes and omits some of them. The V and J calls and the clone size are those of that table, but D and trimming were determined from the DNA. The sample carries 110,000 to 150,000 clones, about 90% recorded once. With respect to this clone: A read error may account for a junction end that differs from germline.

Material for sequencing was peripheral blood. The receptor was isolated from a woman aged 50 to 65 with acute or convalescent COVID-19.

The CDR3 loop reads CASREDRDRPYEQYF. The DNA for the CDR3 is TGTGCCAGCAGGGAAGACCGGGACAGACCCTACGAGCAGTACTTC. The chain joins TRBV6-1 to TRBJ2-7, with 7 positions matching TRBD1. The germline CDR1 and CDR2 sequences are MNHNS and SASEGT. CDR3 size: 15 residues.